This T cell receptor (beta chain) was captured in a study of radiotherapy plus CTLA-4 blockade in lung cancer. On the study more broadly: There were objective responses in around 18% of patients, and around 31% had disease control.

Clones were sequenced by immunoSEQ multiplex PCR, and TCRdb holds only the in-frame ones, with some missing. This sample has around 65,000 clones; 77% occur once, and the top ten carry 4% to 5%. In regard to this clone: Its specificity is not known.

V was cut by 0 bases and J by 5 bases, with 11 bases left in between. Germline V CDR1 and CDR2: MNHNY, SVGAGI (reference sequence). The CDR3 spans 14 residues. Regarding the study as a whole: There was expansion of tumor-derived TCR clones in blood after radiotherapy plus ipilimumab. It was early blood T cell clone dynamics, with interferon-beta, that reportedly best predicted response.

The chain carries TRBV6-6 and TRBJ2-7; D ambiguous. The source is a human donor with non-small cell lung cancer who had a complete response to radiotherapy plus ipilimumab. This specimen was peripheral blood, taken from a patient treated with radiotherapy plus ipilimumab. The DNA of the CDR3 is TGTGCCAGCAGTTACTCGAGTAGTCAGGACGAGCAGTACTTC. This translates into CASSYSSSQDEQYF.